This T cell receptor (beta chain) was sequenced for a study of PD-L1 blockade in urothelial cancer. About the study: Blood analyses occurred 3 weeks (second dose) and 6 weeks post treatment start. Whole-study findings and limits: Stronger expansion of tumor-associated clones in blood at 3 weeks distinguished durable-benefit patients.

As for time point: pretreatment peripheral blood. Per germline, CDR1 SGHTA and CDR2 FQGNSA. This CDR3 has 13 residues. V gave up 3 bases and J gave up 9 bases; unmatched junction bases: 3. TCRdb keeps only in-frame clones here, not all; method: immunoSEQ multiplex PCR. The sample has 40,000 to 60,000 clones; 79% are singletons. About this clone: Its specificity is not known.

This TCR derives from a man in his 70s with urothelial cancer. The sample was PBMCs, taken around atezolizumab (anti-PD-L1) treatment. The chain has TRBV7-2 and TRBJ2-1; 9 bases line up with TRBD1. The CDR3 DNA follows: TGTGCCAGCAGCTTGACAGGGGGGGCTGAGCAGTTCTTC. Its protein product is CASSLTGGAEQFF.